The clone carrying this T cell receptor (beta chain) was counted only a few times. Its antigen is unidentified. The data were produced by immunoSEQ multiplex PCR, yet TCRdb's version contains in-frame clones alone and is incomplete. Of approximately 85,000 clones listed, approximately 84% are singletons. The sample belongs to a study of identifying expanded T cells in peripheral blood. Germline CDR1 reads SEHNR; CDR2 reads FQNEAQ (reference sequence). Trimming removed 4 bases at V and 6 bases at J, with 12 bases between. The CDR3 runs to 14 residues. No infections or other immune events were documented during collection. General study results and limits: Over approximately two and four weeks, about 16 and 20 clones changed, versus 1.2 between replicates. Clone count variance between roughly 2-week samples rose with total template count.

Material: blood. V and J are TRBV7-9 and TRBJ1-4; a possible D gene is TRBD1 (6 bases). The TCR originated in a person aged 18 to 75 in good health. The CDR3 is CASSSGDGDEKLFF. DNA for the CDR3: TGTGCCAGCAGCTCAGGGGACGGTGATGAAAAACTGTTTTTT.